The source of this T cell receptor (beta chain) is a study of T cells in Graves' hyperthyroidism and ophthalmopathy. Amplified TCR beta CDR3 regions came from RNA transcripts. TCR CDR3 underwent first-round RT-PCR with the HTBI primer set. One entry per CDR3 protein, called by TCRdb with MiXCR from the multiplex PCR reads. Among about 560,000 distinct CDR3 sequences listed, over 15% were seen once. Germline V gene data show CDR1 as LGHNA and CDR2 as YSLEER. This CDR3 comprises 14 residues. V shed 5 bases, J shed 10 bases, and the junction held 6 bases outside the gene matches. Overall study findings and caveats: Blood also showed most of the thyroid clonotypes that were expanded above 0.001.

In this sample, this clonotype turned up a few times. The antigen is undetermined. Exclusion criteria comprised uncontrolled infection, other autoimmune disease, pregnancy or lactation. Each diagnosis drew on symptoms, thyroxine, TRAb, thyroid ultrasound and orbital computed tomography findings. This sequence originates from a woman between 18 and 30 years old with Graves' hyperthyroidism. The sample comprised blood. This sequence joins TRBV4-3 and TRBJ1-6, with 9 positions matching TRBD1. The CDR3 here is CASSARQGGSPLHF. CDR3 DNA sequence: TGCGCCAGCAGCGCCCGACAGGGGGGCTCACCCCTCCACTTT.